This T cell receptor beta chain was sequenced during a study of T cells in Graves' hyperthyroidism and ophthalmopathy. V lost 8 bases, J lost 8 bases, and 9 bases stayed unmatched. Germline CDR1 SNHLY, CDR2 FYNNEI. The CDR3 contains 13 residues. This clonotype turned up a few times. Amplification yielded TCR beta CDR3 regions, with RNA transcripts as the source. The primer set for the first-round RT-PCR of the TCR CDR3 was HTBI. TCRdb re-called the multiplex PCR reads with MiXCR, one entry per CDR3 protein. The table records 350,000 to 400,000 distinct CDR3 sequences, under 15% of them present only once.

The sample was blood. The source is a young woman with Graves' hyperthyroidism. This chain connects TRBV2 to TRBJ2-1; 7 bases match TRBD2. CDR3 in DNA: TGTGCCAGCGGGAGGGTTTTTGTCTATGAGCAGTTCTTC. Translating gives CASGRVFVYEQFF.